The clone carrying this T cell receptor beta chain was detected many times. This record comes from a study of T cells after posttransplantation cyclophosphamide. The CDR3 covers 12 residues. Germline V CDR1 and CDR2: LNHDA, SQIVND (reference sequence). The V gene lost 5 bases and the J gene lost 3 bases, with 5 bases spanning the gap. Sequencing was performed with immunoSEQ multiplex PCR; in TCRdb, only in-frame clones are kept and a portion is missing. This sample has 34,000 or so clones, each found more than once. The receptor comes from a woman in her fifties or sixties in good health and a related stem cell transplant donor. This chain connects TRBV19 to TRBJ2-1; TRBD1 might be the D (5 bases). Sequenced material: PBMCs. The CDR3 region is CASSDSYNEQFF. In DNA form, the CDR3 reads TGTGCCAGTAGTGACAGCTACAATGAGCAGTTCTTC.